This T cell receptor (beta chain) came from a study of CD39 and CD103 CD8 tumor-infiltrating T cells (dated by TCRdb to the late 2010s). Concerning the study at large: An HPV-positive HNSCC, an HPV-negative HNSCC, an ovarian cancer and a melanoma patient were represented in the repertoire comparisons shown. Repertoires of CD8 TIL subsets defined by CD103 and CD39 were compared with peripheral memory CD8 T cells by TCRbeta CDR3 deep sequencing. The paper's findings and limits, for the study overall: Clonotypes from DN TILs largely overlapped with peripheral memory CD8 repertoires, while clonotypes from DP TILs were only rarely found in blood or uninvolved lymph node. Compared with DN and SP CD8 TILs and with blood memory CD8 T cells, DP CD8 TILs appeared more oligoclonal, with the top 30 clonotypes covering about 56-86%.

For each subset, genomic DNA was extracted from roughly 10,000 to 100,000 sorted cells using the DNeasy Blood and Tissue Kit. The TCRbeta V-J or V-D-J regions were sequenced and mapped through the immunoSEQ service, and coverage above 10x per sample was achieved. The authors processed their data as follows. The analysis included only productive rearrangements exported from the immunoSEQ Analyzer platform, and clonality was assessed using the 500 most abundant clones. The Morisita-Horn similarity index and the Jaccard index were used to quantify repertoire overlap between populations. In over 5 cancer patients, Morisita-Horn similarity was measured between the TCR repertoires of CD8 T-cell subsets. Imported from immuneACCESS, the table was reduced by TCRdb to in-frame sequences with V and J called. These copies leave out some clones; in studies compared against another copy, an unresolved V gene accounts for under half, and the cause of the remainder is not known. The DNA gave D and trimming, while V, J and clone size come from that table. The sample includes about 7,400 clones, with about three fifths observed a single time. About 50% of the sample comes from the top ten.

No therapy was being received by patients at the time of sample collection, although prior treatments had ranged from chemotherapy, radiotherapy, surgery and immunotherapy to none. After thawing, cells were enriched for T lymphocytes using a negative-selection kit, and EpCAM beads were added for tumor-infiltrating lymphocytes. CD8+CD4-CD45RA- cells were sorted as memory CD8 T cells irrespective of CCR7 expression. Peripheral blood mononuclear cells were isolated by Ficoll-Paque PLUS gradient and cryopreserved before analysis. On a FACSAria II, each population was sorted to 99% purity, and the resulting cell pellets were frozen for TCR sequencing with no culture step. As to this clone: Its cognate antigen has yet to be identified. Base qualities are not recorded, but no much larger clone differs from it by a single base.

Material for sequencing was CD8+ T cells sorted from blood. Explained via the paper, the cell subset or site label denotes: total memory CD8 T cells (CD45RA-CCR7+/-) from blood or uninvolved lymph node. This TCR was sampled from a human donor with head and neck squamous cell carcinoma.

CDR3 loop: CASSLGTAYEQYF. The base sequence is TGTGCCAGCAGCCTAGGGACTGCCTACGAGCAGTACTTC. The sequence joins TRBV7-6 to TRBJ2-7, and the D gene may be TRBD2, 6 bases matching. Via the germline V gene, CDR1 is SGHVS and CDR2 FNYEAQ. The junction shows trimming of 5 bases on V and 2 bases on J, plus 10 bases between the germline ends. The CDR3 goes from the cysteine to the phenylalanine over 13 residues. This entry keeps only the CDR3 DNA: 39 bases, framed from base 1. This CDR3, with the reference TRBV7-6 and TRBJ2-7 proteins standing in past its ends, gives the full variable domain GAGVSQSPRYKVTKRGQDVALRCDPISGHVSLYWYRQALGQGPEFLTYFNYEAQQDKSGLPNDRFSAERPEGSISTLTIQRTEQRDSAMYRCASSLGTAYEQYFGPGTRLTVT.